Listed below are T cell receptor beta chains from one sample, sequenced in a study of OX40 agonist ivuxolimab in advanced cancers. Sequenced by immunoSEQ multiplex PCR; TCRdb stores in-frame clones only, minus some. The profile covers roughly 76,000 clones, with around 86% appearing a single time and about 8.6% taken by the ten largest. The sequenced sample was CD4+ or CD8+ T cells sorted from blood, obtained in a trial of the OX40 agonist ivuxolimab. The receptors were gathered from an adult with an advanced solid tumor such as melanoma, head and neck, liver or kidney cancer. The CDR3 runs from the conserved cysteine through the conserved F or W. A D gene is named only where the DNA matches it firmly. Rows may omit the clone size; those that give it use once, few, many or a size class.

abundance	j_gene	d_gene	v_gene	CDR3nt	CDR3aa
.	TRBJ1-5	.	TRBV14	TGTGCCAGCAGCCGGGACTCTAATCAGCCCCAGCATTTT	CASSRDSNQPQHF
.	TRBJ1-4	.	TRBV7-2	TGTGCCAGCAGTTCTGGGGGGGGAAGGGAAAAACTGTTTTTT	CASSSGGGREKLFF
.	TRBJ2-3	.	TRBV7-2	TGTGCCAGCAGCCCCACTACAGATACGCAGTATTTT	CASSPTTDTQYF
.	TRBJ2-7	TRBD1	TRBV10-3	TGTGCCATCAGGGGACAGGGGCCGCCTTACGAGCAGTACTTC	CAIRGQGPPYEQYF
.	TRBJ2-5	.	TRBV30	TGTGCCTGGAGTGTCCGCAGTTACCAAGAGACCCAGTACTTC	CAWSVRSYQETQYF
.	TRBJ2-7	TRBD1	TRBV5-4	TGTGCCAGCAGCTTGGGCGCCGGGACAGGGCTCCTCTACGAGCAGTACTTC	CASSLGAGTGLLYEQYF
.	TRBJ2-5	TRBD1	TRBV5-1	TGCGCCAGCAGCAGACAGGGCTGGGGAGAGACCCAGTACTTC	CASSRQGWGETQYF
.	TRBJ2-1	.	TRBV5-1	TGCGCCAGCAGCTTGGACCCTTTGAACCCCGGAGGGCAGTTCTTC	CASSLDPLNPGGQFF
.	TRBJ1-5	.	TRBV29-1	TGCAGCGTTTCAGGGGTCAATCAGCCCCAGCATTTT	CSVSGVNQPQHF
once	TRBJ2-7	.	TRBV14	TGTGCCAGCAGCTCGGAATTGCTCGGCGAGCAGTACTTC	CASSSELLGEQYF
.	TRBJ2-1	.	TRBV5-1	TGCGCCAGCAGCGCAGGTTACTCCTACAATGAGCAGTTCTTC	CASSAGYSYNEQFF
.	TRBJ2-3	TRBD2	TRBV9	TGTGCCAGCAGCCCCCATAGGGGGGGACTAGCGGGAAGGGTTGGCACAGATACGCAGTATTTT	CASSPHRGGLAGRVGTDTQYF
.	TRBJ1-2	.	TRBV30	TGTGCCTGGATCCCCCCCGACAAGTATGGCTACACCTTC	CAWIPPDKYGYTF
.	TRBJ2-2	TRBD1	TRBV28	TGTGCCAGCACGACAGGGTTGTTCACCGGGGAGCTGTTTTTT	CASTTGLFTGELFF
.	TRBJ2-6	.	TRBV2	TGTGCCAGCAGTGAAGTAGGTAGCTCTGGGGCCAACGTCCTGACTTTC	CASSEVGSSGANVLTF
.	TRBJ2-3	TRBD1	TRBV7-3	TGTGCCAGCAGCTTACACAGGGGGCAAGATACGCAGTATTTT	CASSLHRGQDTQYF
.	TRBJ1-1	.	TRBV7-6	TGTGCCAGCAGCTTAGTAAGGGAGAAGGGTGAAGCTTTCTTT	CASSLVREKGEAFF
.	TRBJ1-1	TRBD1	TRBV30	TGTGCCTGGAGTTTCGGACAGGGGATGACTGAAGCTTTCTTT	CAWSFGQGMTEAFF
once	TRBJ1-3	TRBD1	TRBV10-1	TGCGCCAGCAGCACCGGGACAGTTGGAAACACCATATATTTT	CASSTGTVGNTIYF
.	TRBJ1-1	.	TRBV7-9	TGTGCCAGCAGCACGGACAGAGAGAACACTGAAGCTTTCTTT	CASSTDRENTEAFF
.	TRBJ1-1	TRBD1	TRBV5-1	TGCGCCAGCAAACTCCGGGACAGGGCCACTGAAGCTTTCTTT	CASKLRDRATEAFF
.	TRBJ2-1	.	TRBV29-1	TGCAGCGTTGTCCTCAGGTACAATGAGCAGTTCTTC	CSVVLRYNEQFF
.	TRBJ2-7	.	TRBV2	TGTGCCAGCAGCGTGGGAGTAAACGAGCAGTACTTC	CASSVGVNEQYF
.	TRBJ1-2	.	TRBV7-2	TGTGCCAGCAGCTTAGCGACAGCCTACTATGGCTACACCTTC	CASSLATAYYGYTF
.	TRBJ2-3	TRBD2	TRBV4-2	TGTGCCAGCAGCCTACTAGCGGGAGACGGCACAGATACGCAGTATTTT	CASSLLAGDGTDTQYF
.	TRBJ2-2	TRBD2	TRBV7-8	TGTGCCAGCAGCTTAGCTACTAGCGGGGAGGCGAACACCGGGGAGCTGTTTTTT	CASSLATSGEANTGELFF
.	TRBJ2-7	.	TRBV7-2	TGTGCCAGCAGCCGCCTAAGGCCAACCTACGAGCAGTACTTC	CASSRLRPTYEQYF
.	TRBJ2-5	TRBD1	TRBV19	TGTGCCAGTAGTATTCAGGGGGAAGAGACCCAGTACTTC	CASSIQGEETQYF
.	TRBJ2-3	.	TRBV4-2	TGTGCCAGCAGCCGAGACAGGGATACGCAGTATTTT	CASSRDRDTQYF
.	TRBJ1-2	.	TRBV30	TGTGCCTGGAGTGTTAGTGGGACACCATCCTATGGCTACACCTTC	CAWSVSGTPSYGYTF
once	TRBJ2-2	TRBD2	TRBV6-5	TGTGCCAGCACCTTGACTAGCAAGGCCGGGGAGCTGTTTTTT	CASTLTSKAGELFF
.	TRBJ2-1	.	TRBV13	TGTGCCAGCAGCTCGGGACCGGGATATGAGCAGTTCTTC	CASSSGPGYEQFF
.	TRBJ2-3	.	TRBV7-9	TGTGCCAGCAGCTTAACCATGGTGGCAGATACGCAGTATTTT	CASSLTMVADTQYF
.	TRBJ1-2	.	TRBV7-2	TGTGCCAGCAGGCTGGGATGGGGAAACTATGGCTACACCTTC	CASRLGWGNYGYTF
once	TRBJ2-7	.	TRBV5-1	TGCGCCAGCAGCTTCGGGCAGACCTACGAGCAGTACTTC	CASSFGQTYEQYF
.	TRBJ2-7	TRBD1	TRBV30	TGTGCCTGGAGCGGTAGACAGGGGTCGACCTACGAGCAGTACTTC	CAWSGRQGSTYEQYF
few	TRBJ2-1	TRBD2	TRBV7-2	TGTGCCAGCAGCTTAGGGCTAGCGGGGCGAGCGGATGAGCAGTTCTTC	CASSLGLAGRADEQFF
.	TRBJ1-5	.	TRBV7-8	TGTGCCAGCAGCTTAGGTGTAGGCGGGAGCCGCAGCAATCAGCCCCAGCATTTT	CASSLGVGGSRSNQPQHF
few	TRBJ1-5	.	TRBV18	TGTGCCAGCTCACCTAACCAGGGGAATTGGAAGCCCCAGCATTTT	CASSPNQGNWKPQHF
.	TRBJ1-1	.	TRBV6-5	TGTGCCAGCAGTTACGGACAGAACACTGAAGCTTTCTTT	CASSYGQNTEAFF
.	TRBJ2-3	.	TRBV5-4	TGTGCCAGCAGTAGGGGGGGCCTCACAGATACGCAGTATTTT	CASSRGGLTDTQYF
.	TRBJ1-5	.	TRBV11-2	TGTGCCAGCAGCCCGCAACAGGGCATCAATCAGCCCCAGCATTTT	CASSPQQGINQPQHF
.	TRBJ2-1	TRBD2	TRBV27	TGTGCCAGCAGTTCTCCTAGCGGGAGGGGCAATGAGCAGTTCTTC	CASSSPSGRGNEQFF
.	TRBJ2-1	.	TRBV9	TGTGCCAGCAGCATCAGTGGTGAGCAGTTCTTC	CASSISGEQFF
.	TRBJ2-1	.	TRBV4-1	TGCGCCAGCACCACAAACAGGGTACCCTACAATGAGCAGTTCTTC	CASTTNRVPYNEQFF
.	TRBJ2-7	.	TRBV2	TGTGCCAGCTTCGACCGGTCATTTTACGAGCAGTACTTC	CASFDRSFYEQYF
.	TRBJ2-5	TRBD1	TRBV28	TGTGCCAGCAGTTTAATAGGGACAGGGTTGGAGACCCAGTACTTC	CASSLIGTGLETQYF
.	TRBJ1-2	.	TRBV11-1	TGTGCCAGCAGCTTGAGGAGGAGTGGCTACACCTTC	CASSLRRSGYTF
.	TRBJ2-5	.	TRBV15	TGTGCCACCAGCAGAAGGGGGGACCAGTACTTC	CATSRRGDQYF
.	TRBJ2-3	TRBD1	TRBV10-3	TGTGCCATCAGTCCTAACCGGGACAGGGGAGATACGCAGTATTTT	CAISPNRDRGDTQYF
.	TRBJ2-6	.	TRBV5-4	TGTGCCAGCACCACGTCTGGGCACAACGTCCTGACTTTC	CASTTSGHNVLTF
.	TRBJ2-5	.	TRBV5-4	TGTGCCAGCAGCTTGGACCCAGGCAGAGGCCAAGAGACCCAGTACTTC	CASSLDPGRGQETQYF
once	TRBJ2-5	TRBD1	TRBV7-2	TGTGCCAGCAGCTTAGCACGTCAGGGGGAACAGACCCAGTACTTC	CASSLARQGEQTQYF
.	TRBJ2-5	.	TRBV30	TGTGCCTGGAGAGAAGGGATCGTGGAGACCCAGTACTTC	CAWREGIVETQYF